This note documents a single TCR beta chain sequence. These data belong to a study of blood T cell repertoires in COVID-19. Profiled with immunoSEQ multiplex PCR; TCRdb holds only in-frame clones, not every one. The sample has 280,000 or so clones; around 92% are singletons. This CDR3 region has 14 residues. The V and J ends lost 0 bases and 11 bases respectively, with 16 bases between them. CDR1 and CDR2 from the germline V gene are SGHVS and FQNEAQ. This receptor was taken from a woman between 45 and 60 years old who had been exposed to COVID-19. This chain links TRBV7-8 with TRBJ1-1; D remains ambiguous. The specimen sequenced was PBMCs or T cells enriched from blood (not recorded which). CDR3 region: CASSLAGEARWAFF. The DNA of the CDR3 is TGTGCCAGCAGCTTAGCGGGAGAGGCGCGGTGGGCTTTCTTT.